Below, one TCR beta chain is given with its context. Its antigen is undetermined. Other DNA sequences in the same sample also yield this CDR3. Healthy bone marrow donors made up the cohort. At collection, donors were nominally healthy, but unrecorded immune exposures were probable. This sample is part of a study of cytomegalovirus exposure and HLA in healthy donors. Per germline, CDR1 LNHNV and CDR2 YYDKDF (reference sequence). Germline trimming cut 5 bases from V and 2 bases from J; bases unmatched to any gene: 4. This CDR3 region has 14 residues. Whole-study findings and limits: Sequencing probably produced one cluster of sequence variants that were highly shared. A later analysis found most CMV-associated TCR beta chains apparently HLA-restricted.

In the PCR, 60 Vbeta and 13 Jbeta primers were used. Some clones are missing from TCRdb's copy, which holds only in-frame ones; the method was immunoSEQ multiplex PCR. The sample includes 150,000 to 200,000 clones, about 80% of them seen just once. Sample: PBMCs. V and J are TRBV15 and TRBJ2-7, with 9 bases aligning to TRBD1. The source is a man under 40 in good health and CMV-seropositive. DNA of the CDR3: TGTGCCACCAGCTCCCGACAGGGGGCCTACGAGCAGTACTTC. Translating it yields CATSSRQGAYEQYF.